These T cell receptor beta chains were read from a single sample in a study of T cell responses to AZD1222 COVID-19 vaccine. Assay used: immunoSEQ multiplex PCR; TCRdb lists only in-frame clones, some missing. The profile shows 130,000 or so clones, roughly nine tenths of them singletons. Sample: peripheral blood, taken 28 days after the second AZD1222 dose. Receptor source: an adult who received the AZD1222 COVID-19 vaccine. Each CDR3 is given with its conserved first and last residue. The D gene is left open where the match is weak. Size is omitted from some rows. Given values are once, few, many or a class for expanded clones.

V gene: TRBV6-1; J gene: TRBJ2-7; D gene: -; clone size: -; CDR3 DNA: TGTGCCAGCAGTGAAGGTACAGCCCTACAGTACTTC; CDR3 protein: CASSEGTALQYF
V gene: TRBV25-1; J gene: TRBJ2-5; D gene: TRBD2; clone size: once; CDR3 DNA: TGTGCCAGCAGTGACGGGGGGAGAGAGACCCAGTACTTC; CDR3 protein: CASSDGGRETQYF
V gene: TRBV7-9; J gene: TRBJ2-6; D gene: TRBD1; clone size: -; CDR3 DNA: TGTGCCAGCAGCTTAAGTAGGGGGACAGGGGCTTCTGGGGCCAACGTCCTGACTTTC; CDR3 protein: CASSLSRGTGASGANVLTF
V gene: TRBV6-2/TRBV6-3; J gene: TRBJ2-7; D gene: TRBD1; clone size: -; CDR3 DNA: TGTGCCAGCAGTTACTCCGGGACAGGGGGCTACGAGCAGTACTTC; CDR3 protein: CASSYSGTGGYEQYF
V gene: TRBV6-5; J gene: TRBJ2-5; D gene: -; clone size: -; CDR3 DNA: TGTGCCAGCAGAGTTCAGGGGAAAGAGACCCAGTACTTC; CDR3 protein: CASRVQGKETQYF
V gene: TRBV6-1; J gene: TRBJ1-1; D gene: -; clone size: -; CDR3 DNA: TGTGCCAGCAGTGAAGCGTCGGCAGGGAACACTGAAGCTTTCTTT; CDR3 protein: CASSEASAGNTEAFF
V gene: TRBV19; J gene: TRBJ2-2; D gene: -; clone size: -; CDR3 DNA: TGTGCCAGTAACCCTTTTGGGGCGGGCACCGGGGAGCTGTTTTTT; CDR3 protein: CASNPFGAGTGELFF
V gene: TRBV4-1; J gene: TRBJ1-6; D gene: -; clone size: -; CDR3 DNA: TGCGCCAGCAGCCAGAGGGAACAGCGAAATTATAATTCACCCCTCCACTTT; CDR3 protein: CASSQREQRNYNSPLHF
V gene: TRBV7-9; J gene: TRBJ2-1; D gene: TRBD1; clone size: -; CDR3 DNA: TGTGCCAGCAGCCCCGGACAGGGGCGGGATGAGCAGTTCTTC; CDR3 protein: CASSPGQGRDEQFF
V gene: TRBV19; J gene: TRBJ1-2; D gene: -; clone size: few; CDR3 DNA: TGTGCCAGTAGCAAGACCGCCTTGGACTACACCTTC; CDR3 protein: CASSKTALDYTF
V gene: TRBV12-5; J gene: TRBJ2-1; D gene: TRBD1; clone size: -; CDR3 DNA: TGTGCTAGTGGTCTGGGACAGGGGGTTAGTAATGAGCAGTTCTTC; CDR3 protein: CASGLGQGVSNEQFF
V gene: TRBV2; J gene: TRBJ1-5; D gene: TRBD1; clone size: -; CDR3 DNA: TGTGCCAGCAGAAAGGCAGGGGGCCATCAGCCCCAGCATTTT; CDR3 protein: CASRKAGGHQPQHF
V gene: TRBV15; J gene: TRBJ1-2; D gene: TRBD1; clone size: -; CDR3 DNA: TGTGCCACCAGCAGAGATCAGGGACAGTTCTATGGCTACACCTTC; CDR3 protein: CATSRDQGQFYGYTF
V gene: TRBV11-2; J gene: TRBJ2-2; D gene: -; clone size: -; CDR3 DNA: TGTGCCAGCAGCTTTAGTTTGAGGGACCGGCTGTTTTTT; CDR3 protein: CASSFSLRDRLFF
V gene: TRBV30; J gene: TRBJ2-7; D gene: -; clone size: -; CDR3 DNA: TGTGCCTGGAGTCGAGGCCGCTACGAGCAGTACTTC; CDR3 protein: CAWSRGRYEQYF
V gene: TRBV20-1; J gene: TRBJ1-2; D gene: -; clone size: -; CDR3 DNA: TGCAGTGCCCAGGGGCCCTCTGGCTACACCTTC; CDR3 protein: CSAQGPSGYTF
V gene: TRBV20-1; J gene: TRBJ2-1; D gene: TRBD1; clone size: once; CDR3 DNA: TGCAGTGCGTTACAGGGGAATGAGCAGTTCTTC; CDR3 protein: CSALQGNEQFF
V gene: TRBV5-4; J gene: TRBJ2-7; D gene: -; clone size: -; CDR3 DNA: TGTGCCAGCAGCTTGGGCTCCTCCTACGAGCAGTACTTC; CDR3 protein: CASSLGSSYEQYF
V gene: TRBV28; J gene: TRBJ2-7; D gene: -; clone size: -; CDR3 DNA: TGTGCCAGCAGTTTTCCCCGGGACCTCGAGCAGTACTTC; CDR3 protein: CASSFPRDLEQYF
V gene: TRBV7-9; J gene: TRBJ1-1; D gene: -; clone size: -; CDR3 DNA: TGTGCCAGCAGCTTAAGTGCAGAGAACACTGAAGCTTTCTTT; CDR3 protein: CASSLSAENTEAFF
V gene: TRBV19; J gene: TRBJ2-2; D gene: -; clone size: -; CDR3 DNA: TGTGCCAGTAGCGCGAACAGGGGAGGTCGGACCGGGGAGCTGTTTTTT; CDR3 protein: CASSANRGGRTGELFF
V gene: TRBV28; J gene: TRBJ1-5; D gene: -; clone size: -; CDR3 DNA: TGTGCCAGCAGTTTATATAGCTCCCATCAGCCCCAGCATTTT; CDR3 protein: CASSLYSSHQPQHF
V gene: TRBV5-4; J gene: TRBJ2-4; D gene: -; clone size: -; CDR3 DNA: TGTGCCAGCAGCTTTCAAGGGGCTATGGCCAAAAACATTCAGTACTTC; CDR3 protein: CASSFQGAMAKNIQYF
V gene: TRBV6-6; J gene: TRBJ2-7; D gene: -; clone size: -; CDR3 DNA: TGTGCCAGCAGACCCCAGGGACTCTACGAGCAGTACTTC; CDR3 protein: CASRPQGLYEQYF
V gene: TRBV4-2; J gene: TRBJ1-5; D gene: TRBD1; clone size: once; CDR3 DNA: TGTGCCAGCAGCCTGGGACAGGGAAATCAGCCCCAGCATTTT; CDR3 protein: CASSLGQGNQPQHF
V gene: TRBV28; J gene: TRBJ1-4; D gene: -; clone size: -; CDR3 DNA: TGTGCCAGCAGTCCCGTGGGGATGGCAACTAATGAAAAACTGTTTTTT; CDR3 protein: CASSPVGMATNEKLFF
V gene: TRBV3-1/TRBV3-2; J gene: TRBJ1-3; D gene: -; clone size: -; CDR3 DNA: TGTGCCAGCAGCCAAGGGACGGCTCCCTTCTCTGGAAACACCATATATTTT; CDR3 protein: CASSQGTAPFSGNTIYF
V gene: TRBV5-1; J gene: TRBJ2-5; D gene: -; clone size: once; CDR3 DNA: TGCGCCAGCAGCTTGGGTACAGGGAAGACCCAGTACTTC; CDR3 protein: CASSLGTGKTQYF
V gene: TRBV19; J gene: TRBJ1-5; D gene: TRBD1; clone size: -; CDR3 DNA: TGTGCCAGTAGTAAACAGGGGCAGGATAGCAATCAGCCCCAGCATTTT; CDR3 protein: CASSKQGQDSNQPQHF
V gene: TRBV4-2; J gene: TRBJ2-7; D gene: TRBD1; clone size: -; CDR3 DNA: TGTGCCAGCAGCCAATCTCCCGGGACAGATTCCTACGAGCAGTACTTC; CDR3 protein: CASSQSPGTDSYEQYF
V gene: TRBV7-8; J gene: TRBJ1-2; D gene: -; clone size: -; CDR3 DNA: TGTGCCAGCTCCCCTAGTCTGGGACTCTCCTATGGCTACACCTTC; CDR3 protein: CASSPSLGLSYGYTF
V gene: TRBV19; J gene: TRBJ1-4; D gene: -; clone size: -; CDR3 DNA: TGTGCCAGTCGAGGACAGAGCGGACCAAATGAAAAACTGTTTTTT; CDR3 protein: CASRGQSGPNEKLFF
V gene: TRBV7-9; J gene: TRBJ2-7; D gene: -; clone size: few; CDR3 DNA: TGTGCCAGCAGCTTAGCAGGACAGTTATACGAGCAGTACTTC; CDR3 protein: CASSLAGQLYEQYF